This T cell receptor (beta chain) came from a study of CD8+ T cells in alopecia areata. Overall study: Tofacitinib was taken orally by treated patients, and the dose was 5 to 10 mg twice daily.

Sequencing used cDNA as its template, made by extracting RNA and reverse transcribing it. The data were produced by immunoSEQ multiplex PCR, yet TCRdb's version contains in-frame clones alone and is incomplete. This sample has 200,000 or so clones; 55% to 70% occur once, and the top ten carry 5.5%. Germline V lookup: CDR1 SGDLS, CDR2 YYNGEE. The CDR3 is made up of 16 amino acids. Deletions cut 0 bases from V and 4 bases from J, with 14 bases between. Findings and limits, study-wide: Higher clonality was seen in lesional scalp than in normal scalp, especially in alopecia totalis/universalis.

In the case of this clone: What it binds is not known.

Treatment described: oral pan-JAK inhibitor, 5-10 mg twice daily. Alopecia areata patients provided lesional scalp punch biopsies and peripheral blood, both collected for the study. V gene TRBV9 combines with J gene TRBJ1-3; D perhaps matches TRBD1 (6 bases). The sequencing here drew on CD4+ T cells sorted from blood, taken at week 24, from a patient treated with tofacitinib. The receptor's source is a human donor with alopecia areata. CDR3 residues: CASSVANRDGGNTIYF. The CDR3 DNA is TGTGCCAGCAGCGTAGCTAACAGGGATGGAGGAAACACCATATATTTT.